This T cell receptor (beta chain) was obtained from a study of blood T cells in healthy people across ages. Whole-study context: The template switching approach captured approximately one barcoded beta molecule for every two T cells.

Whole-study results and caveats: Aged donors had fewer naive CD4+ cells and lower diversity than long-lived donors.

CDR3 size: 12 residues. The V and J ends lost 3 bases and 4 bases respectively, with 6 bases between them. Per the germline V gene, CDR1 is SGHRS and CDR2 is YFSETQ. Of note for this clonotype: Its antigen is not known.

Sample-barcoded 5' priming and a J-beta primer mix drove a second PCR of 7 to 11 cycles. From the 5' RACE reads, TCRdb called clonotypes with MiXCR, one entry per CDR3 protein. The sample contains around 800,000 distinct CDR3 sequences, 53% of which appear only once. The authors extracted at least 5.5 micrograms of total RNA per sample. J is TRBJ2-3 and V is TRBV5-1, with unresolved D. This sequence was found in a man at least 80 years old in good health. The sequenced sample consisted of blood. CDR3 protein: CASSSKSDTQYF. The DNA of the CDR3 is TGCGCCAGCAGCTCGAAGTCAGATACGCAGTATTTT.